This TCR beta chain originates from a study of human T cells and chemical hapten exposure (dated by TCRdb to about 2021). Concerning the study at large: For sensitization, 2% DPC in acetone was applied to a roughly 2 cm by roughly 2 cm area of upper inner arm skin. In alopecia patients, the study followed how the peripheral blood TCR repertoire changed in vivo over primary and secondary sensitization to diphenylcyclopropenone (DPC), a hapten. Throughout the study period of roughly five months, patients also received therapeutic DPC doses to the scalp every week. Blood samples were taken from patients before sensitization (week 0) and at 2, 6 and about 24 weeks after DPC sensitization. The mostly female patient cohort included alopecia areata with under or over 50% scalp involvement, alopecia totalis and alopecia universalis. About 28 alopecia patients gave blood for TCR sequencing at one to four time points (pre-sensitization, 2, 6 and 24 weeks). Libraries were combined into a pool for sequencing, and differences in TCR yield between samples came mainly from small differences in library volumes within the pool. Patch testing was performed on the upper back with Finn chambers containing 0.01% DPC, and the patch tests were scored after 6 days according to International Contact Dermatitis Research Group standards.

What this sample's time point label stands for: patch test 3, about 24 weeks after DPC sensitization. This specimen's treatment or condition label, interpreted: therapeutic diphenylcyclopropenone sensitization with weekly scalp DPC. At each patch-test visit, blood was drawn before the patch test was applied. Patients were eligible if aged 18 to 70, diagnosed with alopecia and judged suitable for DPC therapy, and pregnant patients were excluded. Unfractionated whole blood was collected in Tempus Blood RNA tubes, and total RNA was extracted from that blood. The library was made by RACE. The sequencer listed for this sample is NextSeq 500. During library preparation, unique molecular identifiers were attached to individual cDNA molecules so that TCRs could be counted quantitatively and reproducibly. For every blood RNA sample, sequencing covered both the TCR alpha and TCR beta chains. As for the authors' bioinformatics: The median number of TCRs per sample was over 95,000, ranging from roughly 20,000 to 690,600. The Decombinator software suite was used to annotate V, J and CDR3 in the TCR reads. To make PS versus PT1 abundance plots, every sample was subsampled to the same number of TCRs (28,000). TCRs were defined as expanded if absent before sensitization and observed at least eight times at the 2-week time point. The raw public reads went through TCRdb reprocessing: fastp at Q25, MiXCR clone calling, in-frame beta chains kept. Rows with one shared CDR3 protein collapse into an entry with the most common genes and DNA. The V and J calls here are based on TCRdb, not the publication. The sample has 30,000 or so distinct CDR3 sequences on record, 5% to 6% of them singletons. Of the sample, 4.5% to 6.5% is held by the ten largest clones.

This clonotype was picked up many times. Its binding antigen is unknown. No much larger clone is present one base from it, and per-base qualities are unavailable. Paper-wide results and their limitations: Patch test score correlated positively with the number of PT1 expanded TCRs, reaching significance at thresholds 8, 16 and 32 but not at 4. Compared with pre-sensitization or healthy control sets, expanded TCRs formed significantly more large CDR3 similarity clusters, which is consistent with antigen-driven responses. DPC sensitization did not change the number of TCRs with a frequency above 1 in 1000, and there was no evidence of changes in global repertoire structure. Because all patients had alopecia, a presumed autoimmune disease, the immune response of the patients might differ from that of healthy individuals. After repeated subsampling, the strength of the expansion versus patch-test correlation and the threshold at which it became significant changed.

This receptor was identified in a man under 40 with alopecia areata. Some clones in this sample may be carry-over from other donors' samples. Sequencing used whole blood, obtained in connection with sensitization to the hapten diphenylcyclopropenone (DPC).

The DNA reads as follows: TGCAGCGTCCTGACAGGTTCGGTCTGGAGGAACAATGAGCAGTTCTTC. Its protein reads: CSVLTGSVWRNNEQFF. The chain couples TRBV29-1 to TRBJ2-1; matching of 6 bases hints at TRBD1 as the D gene. Including the terminal cysteine and phenylalanine, the CDR3 comprises 16 residues. Of the read, only the CDR3 DNA is kept; its 48 bases are in frame from base 1. At the junction V is shortened by 6 bases and J by 5 bases, with 23 bases in between. The germline V gene specifies SQVTM as CDR1 and ANQGSEA as CDR2.